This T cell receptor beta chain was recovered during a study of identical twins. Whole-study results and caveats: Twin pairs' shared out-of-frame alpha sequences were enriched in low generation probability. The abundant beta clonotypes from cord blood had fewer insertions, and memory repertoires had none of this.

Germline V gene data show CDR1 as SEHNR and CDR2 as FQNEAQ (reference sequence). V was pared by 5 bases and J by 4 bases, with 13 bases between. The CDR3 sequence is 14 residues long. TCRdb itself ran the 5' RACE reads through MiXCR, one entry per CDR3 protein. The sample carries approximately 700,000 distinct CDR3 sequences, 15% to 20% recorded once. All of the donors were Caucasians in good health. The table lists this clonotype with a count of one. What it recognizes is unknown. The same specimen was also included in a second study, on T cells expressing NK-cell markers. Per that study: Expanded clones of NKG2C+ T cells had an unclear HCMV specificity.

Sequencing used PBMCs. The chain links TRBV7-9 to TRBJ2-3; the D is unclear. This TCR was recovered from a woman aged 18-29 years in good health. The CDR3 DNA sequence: TGTGCCAGCAGCCCCCATGGTAGGCCAGATACGCAGTATTTT. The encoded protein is CASSPHGRPDTQYF.